A selection of T cell receptor beta chains follows, all from one sample in a study of naive and memory T cell subsets. One entry per CDR3 protein results from TCRdb running MiXCR on the UMI-ligation and nested PCR reads. The repertoire consists of roughly 17,000 distinct CDR3 sequences, with roughly 8.7% occurring once and the leading ten covering 23%. Sequenced sample: central memory CD8+ T cells from blood. Receptors were obtained from a human donor in good health. Both conserved end residues are part of each CDR3. The order of the fields is J gene, D gene, clone size, V gene, CDR3 protein, CDR3 DNA. The D gene is left open where the match is weak. A clone size is listed for some rows: how often the clone was seen (once, few, many), or a class if it is expanded.

>TRBJ2-7|TRBD2|-|TRBV20-1
CSASVSGGSDSEQYF
TGCAGTGCTAGTGTTAGCGGGGGGTCCGACTCCGAGCAGTACTTC
>TRBJ1-4|-|many|TRBV4-3
CASSRGLANEKLFF
TGCGCCAGCAGCCGGGGACTTGCGAATGAAAAACTGTTTTTT
>TRBJ1-1|-|medium-sized|TRBV20-1
CSARVEGLLTEAFF
TGCAGTGCTAGGGTTGAGGGGCTCCTCACTGAAGCTTTCTTT
>TRBJ2-6|-|many|TRBV4-2
CASSPRGGSGANVLTF
TGTGCCAGCAGCCCCAGAGGGGGGAGCGGGGCCAACGTCCTGACTTTC
>TRBJ2-3|-|-|TRBV11-1
CASSLKVSDTQYF
TGTGCCAGCAGCTTAAAAGTATCCGATACGCAGTATTTT
>TRBJ2-6|-|many|TRBV6-1
CASSEARSGANVLTF
TGTGCCAGCAGTGAAGCACGCTCTGGGGCCAACGTCCTGACTTTC
>TRBJ2-5|-|many|TRBV20-1
CSASSGDPRETQYF
TGCAGTGCTTCCTCCGGAGACCCCAGGGAGACCCAGTACTTC
>TRBJ1-1|-|-|TRBV20-1
CSARGGTRDTEAFF
TGCAGTGCTAGGGGGGGGACCAGGGACACTGAAGCTTTCTTT
>TRBJ2-3|-|few|TRBV20-1
CSAIATYPGGADTQYF
TGCAGTGCTATCGCGACATACCCGGGGGGCGCAGATACGCAGTATTTT
>TRBJ2-3|TRBD2|few|TRBV11-2
CASSLGTGGTDTQYF
TGTGCCAGCAGCTTGGGAACGGGAGGGACAGATACGCAGTATTTT
>TRBJ2-2|TRBD1|-|TRBV6-1
CASTGGDTGELFF
TGTGCCAGCACAGGGGGCGACACCGGGGAGCTGTTTTTT
>TRBJ1-6|-|-|TRBV6-2/TRBV6-3
CASSYGGPNNSPLHF
TGTGCCAGCAGTTACGGCGGACCCAATAATTCACCCCTCCACTTT
>TRBJ1-4|TRBD1|-|TRBV29-1
CSVEDLGQGGEKLFF
TGCAGCGTTGAAGATCTTGGACAGGGGGGTGAAAAACTGTTTTTT
>TRBJ2-1|-|many|TRBV29-1
CSVVRGLDNEQFF
TGCAGCGTTGTACGCGGCCTCGACAATGAGCAGTTCTTC
>TRBJ2-7|TRBD1|many|TRBV5-6
CASSYGTVYIYEQYF
TGTGCCAGCAGCTACGGGACAGTTTACATCTACGAGCAGTACTTC
>TRBJ2-7|TRBD1|many|TRBV28
CASSLSRGRISYEQYF
TGTGCCAGCAGTTTAAGCAGGGGGCGCATCTCCTACGAGCAGTACTTC
>TRBJ2-7|-|few|TRBV7-9
CASSLGPGGLIYEQYF
TGTGCCAGCAGCTTAGGGCCTGGGGGTTTGATTTACGAGCAGTACTTC
>TRBJ2-3|-|many|TRBV5-4
CASSRSDTQYF
TGTGCCAGCAGCCGATCTGATACGCAGTATTTT
>TRBJ2-3|-|few|TRBV24-1
CATEVSDTQYF
TGTGCCACCGAAGTGTCAGATACGCAGTATTTT
>TRBJ2-2|-|medium-sized|TRBV6-1
CASSEAGGGTGELFF
TGTGCCAGCAGTGAAGCGGGGGGTGGGACCGGGGAGCTGTTTTTT
>TRBJ2-3|-|many|TRBV12-3/TRBV12-4
CATGGLAGTDTQYF
TGTGCCACCGGGGGGCTAGCGGGCACAGATACGCAGTATTTT
>TRBJ2-7|-|few|TRBV9
CASSPTGHLSYEQYF
TGTGCCAGCAGCCCCACGGGACACCTCTCCTACGAGCAGTACTTC
>TRBJ2-3|-|few|TRBV7-2
CASSPHADTQYF
TGTGCCAGCAGCCCCCACGCAGATACGCAGTATTTT
>TRBJ2-1|-|few|TRBV4-3
CASGWGGNNEQFF
TGCGCCAGCGGCTGGGGGGGCAACAATGAGCAGTTCTTC
>TRBJ2-5|TRBD1|-|TRBV6-2/TRBV6-3
CASSQWTGEETQYF
TGTGCCAGCAGTCAATGGACAGGGGAAGAGACCCAGTACTTC
>TRBJ2-7|TRBD1|few|TRBV24-1
CATSEDGDRGNEQYF
TGTGCCACCAGTGAGGACGGGGACAGGGGGAACGAGCAGTACTTC
>TRBJ1-5|-|few|TRBV10-3
CAISEGLYKYYSDSNQPQHF
TGTGCCATCAGTGAGGGACTGTACAAGTACTACTCTGATAGCAATCAGCCCCAGCATTTT
>TRBJ2-3|TRBD2|few|TRBV20-1
CSAEPLGWSGGPSTDTQYF
TGCAGTGCCGAACCCCTGGGCTGGAGCGGGGGCCCTAGCACAGATACGCAGTATTTT
>TRBJ2-7|-|few|TRBV7-2
CASSFVYYEQYF
TGTGCCAGCAGCTTTGTTTACTACGAGCAGTACTTC
>TRBJ2-7|TRBD2|-|TRBV28
CASSLAGGETNEQYF
TGTGCCAGCAGTTTAGCGGGGGGCGAGACTAATGAGCAGTACTTC
>TRBJ1-5|-|-|TRBV15
CATSRAGDGNQPQHF
TGTGCCACCAGCAGAGCCGGGGACGGAAATCAGCCCCAGCATTTT
>TRBJ2-7|TRBD2|-|TRBV19
CASSIAGGPNEQYF
TGTGCCAGTAGTATCGCGGGAGGGCCAAACGAGCAGTACTTC
>TRBJ2-1|-|medium-sized|TRBV20-1
CSAHSGTHSYNEQFF
TGCAGTGCTCACTCCGGGACTCACTCCTACAATGAGCAGTTCTTC
>TRBJ1-1|-|few|TRBV5-1
CASSLGGLGTEAFF
TGCGCCAGCAGCTTGGGGGGGCTAGGCACTGAAGCTTTCTTT
>TRBJ1-1|TRBD1|-|TRBV6-1
CASGMGEGAAEAFF
TGTGCCAGCGGGATGGGGGAGGGGGCGGCTGAAGCTTTCTTT
>TRBJ2-5|-|-|TRBV7-2
CASSLELGGSGETQYF
TGTGCCAGCAGCTTAGAGTTGGGGGGCTCAGGAGAGACCCAGTACTTC
>TRBJ2-7|TRBD1|few|TRBV15
CATSRSDRAKQYF
TGTGCCACCAGCAGATCGGACAGGGCCAAGCAGTACTTC
>TRBJ1-1|-|few|TRBV7-9
CASSLGASNTEAFF
TGTGCCAGCAGCTTAGGGGCATCGAACACTGAAGCTTTCTTT
>TRBJ2-1|TRBD2|many|TRBV7-3
CASSQAGGPVSYNEQFF
TGTGCCAGCAGCCAAGCGGGAGGGCCTGTCTCCTACAATGAGCAGTTCTTC
>TRBJ1-5|TRBD1|-|TRBV27
CASSFGGTGHQPQHF
TGTGCCAGCAGTTTCGGTGGGACAGGGCATCAGCCCCAGCATTTT
>TRBJ2-7|TRBD2|many|TRBV27
CASRVTSGSTYEQYF
TGTGCCAGCAGGGTCACTAGCGGGAGCACCTACGAGCAGTACTTC
>TRBJ2-1|-|few|TRBV14
CASGLYNEQFF
TGTGCCAGCGGACTATACAATGAGCAGTTCTTC
>TRBJ1-5|-|few|TRBV28
CASSGTLYQPQHF
TGTGCCAGCAGTGGGACACTATATCAGCCCCAGCATTTT
>TRBJ1-2|TRBD1|few|TRBV25-1
CATLTGDGYTF
TGTGCCACCTTAACAGGGGACGGCTACACCTTC
>TRBJ1-1|TRBD1|few|TRBV10-3
CAISWDSYLNTEAFF
TGTGCCATCAGTTGGGACAGCTATCTGAACACTGAAGCTTTCTTT
>TRBJ2-1|-|-|TRBV20-1
CSARNPYNEQFF
TGCAGTGCTAGAAACCCCTACAATGAGCAGTTCTTC
>TRBJ2-3|TRBD2|many|TRBV24-1
CATNGGSTDTQYF
TGTGCCACTAACGGGGGGAGCACAGATACGCAGTATTTT
>TRBJ2-7|TRBD1|few|TRBV28
CASSDRDPYEQYF
TGTGCCAGCAGCGACAGGGACCCCTACGAGCAGTACTTC
>TRBJ2-7|-|many|TRBV12-3/TRBV12-4
CASSSAWPSEQYF
TGTGCCAGCAGCTCCGCCTGGCCGTCCGAGCAGTACTTC
>TRBJ2-3|-|many|TRBV6-2/TRBV6-3
CASSYGRSTDTQYF
TGTGCCAGCAGTTATGGACGAAGCACAGATACGCAGTATTTT
>TRBJ2-2|-|many|TRBV12-3/TRBV12-4
CASSMGPLQFNTGELFF
TGTGCCAGCAGTATGGGGCCCCTACAATTTAACACCGGGGAGCTGTTTTTT